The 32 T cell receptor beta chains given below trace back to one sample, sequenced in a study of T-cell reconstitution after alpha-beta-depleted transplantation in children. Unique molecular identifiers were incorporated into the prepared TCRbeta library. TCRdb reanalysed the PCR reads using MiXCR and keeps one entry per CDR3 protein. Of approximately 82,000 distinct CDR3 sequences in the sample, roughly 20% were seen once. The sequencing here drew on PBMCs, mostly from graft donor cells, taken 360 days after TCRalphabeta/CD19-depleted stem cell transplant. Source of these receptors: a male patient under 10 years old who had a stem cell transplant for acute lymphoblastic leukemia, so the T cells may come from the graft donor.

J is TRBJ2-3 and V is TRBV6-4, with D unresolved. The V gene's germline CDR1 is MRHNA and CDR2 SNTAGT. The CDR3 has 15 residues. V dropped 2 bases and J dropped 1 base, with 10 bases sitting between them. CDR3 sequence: CASSDEFAGTDTQYF. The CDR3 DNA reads TGTGCCAGCAGTGACGAGTTCGCGGGCACAGATACGCAGTATTTT.

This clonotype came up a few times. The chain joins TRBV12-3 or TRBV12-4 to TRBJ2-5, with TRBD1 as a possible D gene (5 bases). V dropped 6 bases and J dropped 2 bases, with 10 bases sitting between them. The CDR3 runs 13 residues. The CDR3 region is CASRDQGQETQYF. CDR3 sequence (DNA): TGTGCCAGCAGAGACCAGGGTCAAGAGACCCAGTACTTC.

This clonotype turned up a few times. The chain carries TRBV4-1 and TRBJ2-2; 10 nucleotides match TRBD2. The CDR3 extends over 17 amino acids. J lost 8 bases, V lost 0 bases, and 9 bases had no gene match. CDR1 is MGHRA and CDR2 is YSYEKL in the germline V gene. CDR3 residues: CASSQEVLAGVSGELFF. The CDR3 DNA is TGCGCCAGCAGCCAAGAGGTGCTAGCGGGAGTTTCGGGGGAGCTGTTTTTT.

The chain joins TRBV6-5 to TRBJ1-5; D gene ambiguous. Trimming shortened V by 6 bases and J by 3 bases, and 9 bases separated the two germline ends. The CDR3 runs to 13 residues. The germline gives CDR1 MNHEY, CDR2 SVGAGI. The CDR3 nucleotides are TGTGCCAGCAGACCGGGCCTCAATCAGCCCCAGCATTTT. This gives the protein CASRPGLNQPQHF.

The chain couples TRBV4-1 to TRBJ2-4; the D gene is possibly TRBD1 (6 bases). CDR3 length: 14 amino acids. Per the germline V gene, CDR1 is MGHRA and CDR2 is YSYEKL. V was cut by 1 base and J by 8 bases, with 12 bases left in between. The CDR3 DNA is TGCGCCAGCAGCCAAGTCAGGGGCGCGGACATTCAGTACTTC. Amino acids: CASSQVRGADIQYF.

The CDR3 loop reads CSASSGSFGGTDTQYF. DNA for the CDR3: TGCAGTGCTAGTTCCGGGAGCTTCGGAGGGACAGATACGCAGTATTTT. V and J are TRBV20-1 and TRBJ2-3, with D possibly being TRBD2 (6 bases). Trimming cost V 3 bases and J 3 bases, with 19 bases left between them. The CDR3 length is 16 residues. Germline CDR1 and CDR2: DFQATT and SNEGSKA (reference sequence).

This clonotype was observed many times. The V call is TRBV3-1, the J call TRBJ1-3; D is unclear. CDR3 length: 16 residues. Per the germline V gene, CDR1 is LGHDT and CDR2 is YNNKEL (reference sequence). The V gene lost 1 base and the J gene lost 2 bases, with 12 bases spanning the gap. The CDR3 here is CASSQVPILAGNTIYF. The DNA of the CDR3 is TGTGCCAGCAGCCAAGTGCCCATCCTCGCTGGAAACACCATATATTTT. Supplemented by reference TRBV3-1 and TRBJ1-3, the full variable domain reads DTAVSQTPKYLVTQMGNDKSIKCEQNLGHDTMYWYKQDSKKFLKIMFSYNNKELIINETVPNRFSPKSPDKAHLNLHINSLELGDSAVYFCASSQVPILAGNTIYFGEGSWLTVV.

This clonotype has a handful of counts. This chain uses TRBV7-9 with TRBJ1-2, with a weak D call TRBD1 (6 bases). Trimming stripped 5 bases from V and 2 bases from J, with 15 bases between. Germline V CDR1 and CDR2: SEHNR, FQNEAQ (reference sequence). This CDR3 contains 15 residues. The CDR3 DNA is TGTGCCAGCAGCAGGGAAGGGGGGACGAACTATGGCTACACCTTC. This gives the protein CASSREGGTNYGYTF.

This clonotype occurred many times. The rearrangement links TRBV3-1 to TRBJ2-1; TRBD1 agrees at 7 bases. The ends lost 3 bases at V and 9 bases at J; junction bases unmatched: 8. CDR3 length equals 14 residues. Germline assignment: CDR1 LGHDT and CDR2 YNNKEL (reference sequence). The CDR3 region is CASSHATGHSEQFF. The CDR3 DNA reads TGTGCCAGCAGCCATGCGACAGGGCATTCTGAGCAGTTCTTC.

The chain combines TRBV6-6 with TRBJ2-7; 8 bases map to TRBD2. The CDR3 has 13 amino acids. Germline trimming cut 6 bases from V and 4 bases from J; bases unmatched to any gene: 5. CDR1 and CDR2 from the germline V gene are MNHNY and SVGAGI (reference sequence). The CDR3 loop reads CASRWSGSYEQYF. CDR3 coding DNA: TGTGCCAGCAGGTGGAGCGGGAGTTACGAGCAGTACTTC.

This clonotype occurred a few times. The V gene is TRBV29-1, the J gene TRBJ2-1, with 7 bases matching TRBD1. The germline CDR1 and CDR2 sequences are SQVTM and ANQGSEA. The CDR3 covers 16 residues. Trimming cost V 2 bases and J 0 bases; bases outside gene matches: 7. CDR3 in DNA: TGCAGCGTTGAATTGACAGGGAGAGGCTCCTACAATGAGCAGTTCTTC. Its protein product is CSVELTGRGSYNEQFF.

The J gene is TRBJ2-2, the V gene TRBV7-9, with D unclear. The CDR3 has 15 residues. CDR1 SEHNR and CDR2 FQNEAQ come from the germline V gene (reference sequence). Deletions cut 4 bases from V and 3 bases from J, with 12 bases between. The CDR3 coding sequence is TGTGCCAGCAGCTCAGCTCTAGTGGACACCGGGGAGCTGTTTTTT. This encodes CASSSALVDTGELFF.

The CDR3: CSARVSGQNTEAFF. In DNA form, the CDR3 reads TGCAGTGCTAGAGTGTCCGGACAGAACACTGAAGCTTTCTTT. This rearrangement joins TRBV20-1 to TRBJ1-1; D might be TRBD1 (5 bases). V was clipped by 1 base and J by 1 base, with 10 bases between them. Germline V gene sequence: CDR1 DFQATT, CDR2 SNEGSKA (reference sequence). This CDR3 has 14 residues.

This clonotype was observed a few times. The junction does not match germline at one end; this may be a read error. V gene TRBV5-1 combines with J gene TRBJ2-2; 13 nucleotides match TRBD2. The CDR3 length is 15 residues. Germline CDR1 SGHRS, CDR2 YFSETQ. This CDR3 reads CASSLGLAGFGELFF. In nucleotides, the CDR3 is TGCGCCAGCAGTTTGGGACTAGCGGGATTCGGGGAGCTGTTTTTT.

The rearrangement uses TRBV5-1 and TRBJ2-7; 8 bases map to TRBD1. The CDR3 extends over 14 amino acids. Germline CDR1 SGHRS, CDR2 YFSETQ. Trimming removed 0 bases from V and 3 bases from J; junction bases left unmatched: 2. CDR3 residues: CASSLAGGIYEQYF. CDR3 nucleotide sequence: TGCGCCAGCAGCTTGGCAGGGGGCATCTACGAGCAGTACTTC.

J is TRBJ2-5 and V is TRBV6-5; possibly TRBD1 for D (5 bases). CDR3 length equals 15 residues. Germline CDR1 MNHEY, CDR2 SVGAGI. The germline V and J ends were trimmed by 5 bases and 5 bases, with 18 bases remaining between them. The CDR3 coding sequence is TGTGCCAGCAGTAACCCTACCCAGGGTCGGGAGACCCAGTACTTC. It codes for CASSNPTQGRETQYF.

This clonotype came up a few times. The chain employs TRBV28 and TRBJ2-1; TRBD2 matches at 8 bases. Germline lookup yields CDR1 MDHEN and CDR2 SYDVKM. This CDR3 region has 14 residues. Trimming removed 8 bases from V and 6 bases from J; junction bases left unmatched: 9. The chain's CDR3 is CASAQRERFNEQFF. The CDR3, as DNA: TGTGCCAGCGCACAGCGGGAGAGGTTCAATGAGCAGTTCTTC.

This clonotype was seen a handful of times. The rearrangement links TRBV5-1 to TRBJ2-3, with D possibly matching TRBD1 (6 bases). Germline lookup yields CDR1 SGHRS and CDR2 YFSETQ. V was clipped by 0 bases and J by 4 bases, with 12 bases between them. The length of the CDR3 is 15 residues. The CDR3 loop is CASSLGQVNADTQYF. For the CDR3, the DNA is TGCGCCAGCAGCTTGGGACAGGTAAACGCAGATACGCAGTATTTT.

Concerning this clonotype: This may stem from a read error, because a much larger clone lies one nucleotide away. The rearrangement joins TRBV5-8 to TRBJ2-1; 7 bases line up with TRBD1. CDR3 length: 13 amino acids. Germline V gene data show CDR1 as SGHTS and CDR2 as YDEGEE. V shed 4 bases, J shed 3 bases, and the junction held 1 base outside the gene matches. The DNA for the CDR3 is TGTGCCAGCAGCAGGGACAGCTACAATGAGCAGTTCTTC. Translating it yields CASSRDSYNEQFF.

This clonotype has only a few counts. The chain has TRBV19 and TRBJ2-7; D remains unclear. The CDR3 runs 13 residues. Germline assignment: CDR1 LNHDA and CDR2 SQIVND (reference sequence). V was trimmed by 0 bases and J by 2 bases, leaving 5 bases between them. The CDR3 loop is CASSIEATYEQYF. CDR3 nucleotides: TGTGCCAGTAGTATAGAGGCTACCTACGAGCAGTACTTC.

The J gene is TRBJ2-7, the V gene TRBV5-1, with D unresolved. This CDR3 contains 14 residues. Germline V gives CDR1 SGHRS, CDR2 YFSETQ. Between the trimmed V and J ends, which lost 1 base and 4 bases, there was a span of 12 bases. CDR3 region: CASSLLLGPYEQYF. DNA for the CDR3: TGCGCCAGCAGCTTGTTGCTGGGCCCTTACGAGCAGTACTTC.

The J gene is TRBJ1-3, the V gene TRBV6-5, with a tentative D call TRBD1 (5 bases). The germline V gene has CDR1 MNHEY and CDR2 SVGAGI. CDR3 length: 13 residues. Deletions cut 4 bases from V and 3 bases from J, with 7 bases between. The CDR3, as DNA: TGTGCCAGCAGTTGGGGGTTTGGAAACACCATATATTTT. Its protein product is CASSWGFGNTIYF.

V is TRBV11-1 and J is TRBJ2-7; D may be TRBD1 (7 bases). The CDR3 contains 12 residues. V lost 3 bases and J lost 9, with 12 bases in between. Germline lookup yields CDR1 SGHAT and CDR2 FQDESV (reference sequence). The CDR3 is CASSFRQGGQYF. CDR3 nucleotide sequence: TGTGCCAGCAGCTTCCGACAGGGAGGGCAGTACTTC.

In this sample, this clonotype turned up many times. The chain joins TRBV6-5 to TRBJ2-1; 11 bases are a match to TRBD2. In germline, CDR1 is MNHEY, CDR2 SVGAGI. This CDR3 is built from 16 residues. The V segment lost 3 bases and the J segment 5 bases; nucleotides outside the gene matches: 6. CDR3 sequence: CASSYIAGGPNNEQFF. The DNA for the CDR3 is TGTGCCAGCAGTTATATAGCGGGAGGGCCGAACAATGAGCAGTTCTTC.

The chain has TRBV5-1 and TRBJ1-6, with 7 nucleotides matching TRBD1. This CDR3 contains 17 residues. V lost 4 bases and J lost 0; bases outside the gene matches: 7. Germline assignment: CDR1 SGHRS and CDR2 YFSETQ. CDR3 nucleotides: TGCGCCAGCAGCCGAGGACAGGAACTCTCCTATAATTCACCCCTCCACTTT. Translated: CASSRGQELSYNSPLHF.

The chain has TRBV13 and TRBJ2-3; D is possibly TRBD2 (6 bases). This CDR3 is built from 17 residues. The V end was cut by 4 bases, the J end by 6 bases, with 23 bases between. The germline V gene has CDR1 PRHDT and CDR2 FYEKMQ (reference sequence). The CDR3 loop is CASSSPLQRAYRDTQYF. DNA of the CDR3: TGTGCCAGCAGCTCCCCCCTCCAGCGGGCCTACCGGGATACGCAGTATTTT. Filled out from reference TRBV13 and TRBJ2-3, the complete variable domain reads AAGVIQSPRHLIKEKRETATLKCYPIPRHDTVYWYQQGPGQDPQFLISFYEKMQSDKGSIPDRFSAQQFSDYHSELNMSSLELGDSALYFCASSSPLQRAYRDTQYFGPGTRLTVL.

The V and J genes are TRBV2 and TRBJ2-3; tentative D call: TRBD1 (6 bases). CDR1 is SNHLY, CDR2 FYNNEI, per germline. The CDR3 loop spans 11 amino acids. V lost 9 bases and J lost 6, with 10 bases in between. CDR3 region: CARYRVDTQYF. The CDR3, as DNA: TGTGCCAGGTACAGGGTTGATACGCAGTATTTT. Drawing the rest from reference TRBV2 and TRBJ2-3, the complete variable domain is EPEVTQTPSHQVTQMGQEVILRCVPISNHLYFYWYRQILGQKVEFLVSFYNNEISEKSEIFDDQFSVERPDGSNFTLKIRSTKLEDSAMYFCARYRVDTQYFGPGTRLTVL.

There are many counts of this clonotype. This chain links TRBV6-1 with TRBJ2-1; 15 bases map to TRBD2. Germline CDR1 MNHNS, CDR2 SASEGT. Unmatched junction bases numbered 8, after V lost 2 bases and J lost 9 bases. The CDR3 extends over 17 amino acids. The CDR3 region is CASSERTSGRARGEQFF. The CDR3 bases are TGTGCCAGCAGTGAAAGGACTAGCGGGAGGGCCCGGGGTGAGCAGTTCTTC.

The CDR3 nucleotides are TGTGCCAGCAGTTCCATCGTGGGGAACACTGAAGCTTTCTTT. Residues: CASSSIVGNTEAFF. This chain joins TRBV12-3 or TRBV12-4 and TRBJ1-1; D ambiguous. CDR3 length: 14 residues. V was cut by 4 bases and J by 1 base, with 10 bases left in between.

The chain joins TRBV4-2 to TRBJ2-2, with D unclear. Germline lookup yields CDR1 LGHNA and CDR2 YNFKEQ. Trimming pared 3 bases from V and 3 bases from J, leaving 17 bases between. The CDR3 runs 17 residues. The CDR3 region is CASSQTLGGHYTGELFF. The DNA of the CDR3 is TGTGCCAGCAGCCAGACCCTTGGTGGCCATTACACCGGGGAGCTGTTTTTT.

CDR3 in amino acids: CASSEYAPATDTQYF. In DNA form, the CDR3 reads TGTGCCAGCAGTGAATATGCCCCGGCTACAGATACGCAGTATTTT. The chain couples TRBV25-1 to TRBJ2-3, with no clear D. Trimming shortened V by 0 bases and J by 3 bases, and 10 bases separated the two germline ends. The V gene's germline CDR1 is MGHDK and CDR2 SYGVNS. The CDR3 is 15 amino acids.

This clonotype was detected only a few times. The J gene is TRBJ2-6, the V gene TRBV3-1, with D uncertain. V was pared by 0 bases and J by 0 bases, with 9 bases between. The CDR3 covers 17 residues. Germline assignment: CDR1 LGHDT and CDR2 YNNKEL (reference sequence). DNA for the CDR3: TGTGCCAGCAGCCAAGAGGCGGAGACCTCTGGGGCCAACGTCCTGACTTTC. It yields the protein CASSQEAETSGANVLTF.